The clone carrying this T cell receptor beta chain was seen only a few times. Its antigen is unidentified. As every portion of the isolated RNA was reverse transcribed, the sequencing read expressed TCRB transcripts. There were 3 million to 4 million reads on average in the naive, central memory and regulatory T cell samples. Sequencing was performed with immunoSEQ multiplex PCR; in TCRdb, only in-frame clones are kept and a portion is missing. The sample lists a few hundred thousand clones, around 15% occurring once. This sample is drawn from a study of beta chain features in type 1 diabetes. Findings and caveats of the study: Over-representation of high TCR-expressing cells was a possible consequence of cDNA sequencing. Type 1 diabetes patients showed a moderate but significant shortening of TCRB CDR3s in all four CD4+ subsets.

Germline V CDR1 and CDR2: MDHEN, SYDVKM. The CDR3 is 16 amino acids. V was shortened by 6 bases and J by 5 bases, with 22 bases between the two germline ends. The chain carries TRBV28 and TRBJ2-5; D gene unclear. This clonotype was obtained from a man between 25 and 39 years old with type 1 diabetes. Material for sequencing was naive CD4+ T cells from blood. Here the CDR3 reads CASSSSDKLGGETQYF. Written as DNA, the CDR3 is TGTGCCAGCAGCTCATCCGACAAATTGGGTGGGGAGACCCAGTACTTC.